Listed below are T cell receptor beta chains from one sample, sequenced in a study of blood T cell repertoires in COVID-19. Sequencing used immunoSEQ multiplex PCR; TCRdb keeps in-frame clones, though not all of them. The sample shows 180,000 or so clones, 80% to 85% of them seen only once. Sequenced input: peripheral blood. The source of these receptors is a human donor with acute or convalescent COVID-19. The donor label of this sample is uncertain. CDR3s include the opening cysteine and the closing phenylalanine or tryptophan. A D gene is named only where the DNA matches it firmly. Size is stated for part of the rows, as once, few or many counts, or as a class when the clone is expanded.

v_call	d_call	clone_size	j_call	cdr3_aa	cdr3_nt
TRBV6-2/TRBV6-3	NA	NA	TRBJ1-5	CASSTFPGAQHF	TGTGCCAGCAGCACCTTTCCAGGGGCCCAGCATTTT
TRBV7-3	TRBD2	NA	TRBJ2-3	CASSPGTSGRTDTQYF	TGTGCCAGCAGCCCCGGGACTAGCGGACGCACAGATACGCAGTATTTT
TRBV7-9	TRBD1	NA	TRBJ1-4	CASSPRTGGHEKLFF	TGTGCCAGCAGCCCCAGGACAGGGGGCCATGAAAAACTGTTTTTT
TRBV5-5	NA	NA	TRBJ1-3	CASMPGHQSSGNTIYF	TGTGCCAGCATGCCGGGACACCAGAGCTCTGGAAACACCATATATTTT
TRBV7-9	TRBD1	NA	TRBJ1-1	CASSRDRPEAFF	TGTGCCAGCAGCCGGGACAGGCCCGAAGCTTTCTTT
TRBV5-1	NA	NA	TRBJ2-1	CASSPGLAGLYNEQFF	TGCGCCAGCAGCCCCGGTCTCGCGGGGCTCTACAATGAGCAGTTCTTC
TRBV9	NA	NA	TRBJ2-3	CASSVLDSDTQYF	TGTGCCAGCAGCGTCCTCGACTCAGATACGCAGTATTTT
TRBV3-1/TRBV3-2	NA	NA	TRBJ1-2	CASSLSRGRDYGYTF	TGTGCCAGCAGCCTGTCGCGGGGGCGCGACTATGGCTACACCTTC
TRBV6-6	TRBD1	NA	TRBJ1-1	CASRRQGMGGTTEAFF	TGTGCCAGCAGGAGACAGGGGATGGGGGGGACCACTGAAGCTTTCTTT
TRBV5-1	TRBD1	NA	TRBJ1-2	CASSFETGDRVYGYTF	TGCGCCAGCAGCTTCGAAACAGGGGATAGGGTCTATGGCTACACCTTC
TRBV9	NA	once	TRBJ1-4	CASSVAPQINEKLFF	TGTGCCAGCAGCGTAGCTCCCCAGATTAATGAAAAACTGTTTTTT